This paragraph reports one T cell receptor (beta chain). What it binds is not known. The junction shows a germline mismatch at one end, possibly a read error. The sample contains more than one DNA sequence encoding this CDR3. This CDR3 region has 17 residues. CDR1 and CDR2 from the germline V gene are SGHRS and YFSETQ. The PCR employed 60 Vbeta primers together with 13 Jbeta primers. Generated by immunoSEQ multiplex PCR, the TCRdb table keeps only in-frame clones and is missing some. The table has about 120,000 clones, approximately 80% seen once. The sample is drawn from a study of cytomegalovirus exposure and HLA in healthy donors. Study-wide background: Some 85 million unique TCRs, all from HLA-typed donors, were included in an early release of the data. Overall study results and limits: For presence/absence analyses, sequencing depth was assumed to be roughly uniform across donors. The likely explanation for a cluster of highly shared sequence variants was sequencing artifact.

This chain joins TRBV5-1 and TRBJ1-2, with no clear D. The clonotype originates from a male donor in good health and CMV-seropositive. Specimen: PBMCs. The CDR3 DNA follows: TGTGCCAGCACCGCGGACTACTATAAACAGTCTAAGGGTGGCTACACCTTC. Translating gives CASTADYYKQSKGGYTF.